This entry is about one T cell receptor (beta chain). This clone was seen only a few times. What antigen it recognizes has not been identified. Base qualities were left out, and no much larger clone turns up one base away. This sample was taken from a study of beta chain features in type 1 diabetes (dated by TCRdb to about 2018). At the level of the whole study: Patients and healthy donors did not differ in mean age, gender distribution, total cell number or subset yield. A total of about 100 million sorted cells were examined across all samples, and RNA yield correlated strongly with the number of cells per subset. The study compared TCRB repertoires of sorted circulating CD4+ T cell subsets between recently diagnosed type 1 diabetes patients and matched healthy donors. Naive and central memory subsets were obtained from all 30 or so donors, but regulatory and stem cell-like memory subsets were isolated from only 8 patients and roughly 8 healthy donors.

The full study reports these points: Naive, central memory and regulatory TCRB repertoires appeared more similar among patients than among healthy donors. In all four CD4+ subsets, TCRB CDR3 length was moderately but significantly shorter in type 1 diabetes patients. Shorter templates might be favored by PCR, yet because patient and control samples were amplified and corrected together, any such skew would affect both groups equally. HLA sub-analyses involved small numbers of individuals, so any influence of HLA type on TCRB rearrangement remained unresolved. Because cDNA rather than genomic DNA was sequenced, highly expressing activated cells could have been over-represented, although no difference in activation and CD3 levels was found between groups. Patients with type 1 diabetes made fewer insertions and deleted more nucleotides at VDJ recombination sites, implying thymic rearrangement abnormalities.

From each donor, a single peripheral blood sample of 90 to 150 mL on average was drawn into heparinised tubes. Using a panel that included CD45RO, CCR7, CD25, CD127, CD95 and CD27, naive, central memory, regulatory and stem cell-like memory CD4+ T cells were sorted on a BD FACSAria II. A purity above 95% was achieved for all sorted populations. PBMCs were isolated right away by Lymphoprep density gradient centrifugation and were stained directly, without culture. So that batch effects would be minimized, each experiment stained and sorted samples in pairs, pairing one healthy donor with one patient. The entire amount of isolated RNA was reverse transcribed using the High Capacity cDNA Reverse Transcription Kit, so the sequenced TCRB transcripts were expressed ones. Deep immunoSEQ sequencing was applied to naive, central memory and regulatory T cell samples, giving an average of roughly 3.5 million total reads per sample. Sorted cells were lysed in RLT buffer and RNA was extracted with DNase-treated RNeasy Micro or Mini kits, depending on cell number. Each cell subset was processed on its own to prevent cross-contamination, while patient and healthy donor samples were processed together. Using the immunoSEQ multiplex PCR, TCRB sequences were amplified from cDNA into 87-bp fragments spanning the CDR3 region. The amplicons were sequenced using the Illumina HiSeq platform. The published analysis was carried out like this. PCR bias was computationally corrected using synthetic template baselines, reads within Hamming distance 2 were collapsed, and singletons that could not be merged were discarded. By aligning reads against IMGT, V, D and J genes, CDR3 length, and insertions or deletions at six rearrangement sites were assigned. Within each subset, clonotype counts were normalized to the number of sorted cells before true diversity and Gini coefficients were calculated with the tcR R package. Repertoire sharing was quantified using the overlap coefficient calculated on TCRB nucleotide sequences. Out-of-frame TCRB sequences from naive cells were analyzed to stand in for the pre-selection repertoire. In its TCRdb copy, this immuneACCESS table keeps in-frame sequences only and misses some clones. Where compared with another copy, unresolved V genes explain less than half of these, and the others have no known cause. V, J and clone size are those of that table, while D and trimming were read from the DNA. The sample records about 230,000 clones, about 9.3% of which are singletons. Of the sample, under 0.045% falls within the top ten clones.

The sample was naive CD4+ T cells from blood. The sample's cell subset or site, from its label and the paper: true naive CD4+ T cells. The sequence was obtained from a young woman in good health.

Here the CDR3 is given as CASCLTGQQGQPQHF. The sequenced DNA is TGTGCCAGCTGCTTAACGGGACAGCAGGGGCAGCCCCAGCATTTT. The V gene is TRBV2 and the J gene is TRBJ1-5, and 7 bases in between align with TRBD1. CDR1 and CDR2, per the germline V gene, are SNHLY and FYNNEI. V is pruned by 8 bases and J by 7 bases, leaving 14 bases of the junction without a gene match. The CDR3 numbers 15 residues from cysteine through phenylalanine. The DNA shown is the 45-base CDR3, in frame from base 1.